Listed here is a single TCR beta chain. This specimen comes from a study of CD4+ T cells in melanoma. Germline assignment: CDR1 LNHDA and CDR2 SQIVND (reference sequence). CDR3 size: 19 residues. After removal of 7 bases from V and 0 bases from J, the junction contained 19 bases not matched to a gene. Assay: immunoSEQ multiplex PCR; the TCRdb copy retains only in-frame clones and omits some. This table holds approximately 11,000 clones, approximately 70% found once. This rearrangement joins TRBV19 to TRBJ1-1; TRBD1 agrees at 8 bases. This clonotype originated in a human donor with melanoma. Sequencing was carried out using cells from a culture (not recorded whether cultured in vitro). The CDR3 here is CASIRTGPHLPDMNTEAFF. CDR3 sequence (DNA): TGTGCCAGTATTAGGACAGGGCCGCACTTACCTGATATGAACACTGAAGCTTTCTTT.